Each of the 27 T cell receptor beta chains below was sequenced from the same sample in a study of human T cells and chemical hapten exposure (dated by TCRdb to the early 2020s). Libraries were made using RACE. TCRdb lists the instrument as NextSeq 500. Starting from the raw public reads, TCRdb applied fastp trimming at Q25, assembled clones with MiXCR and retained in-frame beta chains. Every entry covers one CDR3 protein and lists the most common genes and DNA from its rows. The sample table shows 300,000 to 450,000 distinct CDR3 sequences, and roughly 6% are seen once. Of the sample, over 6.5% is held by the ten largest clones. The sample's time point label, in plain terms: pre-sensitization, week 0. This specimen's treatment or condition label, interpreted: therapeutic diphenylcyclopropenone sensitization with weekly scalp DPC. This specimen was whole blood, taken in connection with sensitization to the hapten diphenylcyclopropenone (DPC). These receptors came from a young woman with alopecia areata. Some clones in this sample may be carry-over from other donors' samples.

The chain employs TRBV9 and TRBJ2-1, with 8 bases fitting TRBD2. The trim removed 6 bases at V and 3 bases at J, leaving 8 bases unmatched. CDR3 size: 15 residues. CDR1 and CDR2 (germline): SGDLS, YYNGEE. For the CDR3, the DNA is TGTGCCAGCACCAAAAGCGGGGGTTTCTACAATGAGCAGTTCTTC. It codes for CASTKSGGFYNEQFF.

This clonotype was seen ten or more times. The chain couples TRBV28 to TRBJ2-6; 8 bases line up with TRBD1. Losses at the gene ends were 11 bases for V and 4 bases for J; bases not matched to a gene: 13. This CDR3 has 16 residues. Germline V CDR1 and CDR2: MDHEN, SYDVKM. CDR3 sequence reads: CALGTGVQGGANVLTF. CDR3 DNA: TGTGCCTTAGGGACAGGTGTTCAGGGAGGGGCCAACGTCCTGACTTTC. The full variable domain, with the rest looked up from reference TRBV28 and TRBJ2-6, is DVKVTQSSRYLVKRTGEKVFLECVQDMDHENMFWYRQDPGLGLRLIYFSYDVKMKEKGDIPEGYSVSREKKERFSLILESASTNQTSMYLCALGTGVQGGANVLTFGAGSRLTVL.

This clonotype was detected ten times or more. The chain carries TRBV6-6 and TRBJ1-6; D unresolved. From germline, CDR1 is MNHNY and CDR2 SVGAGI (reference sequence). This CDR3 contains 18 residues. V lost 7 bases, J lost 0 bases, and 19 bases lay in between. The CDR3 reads CASTNEVQRHSYNSPLHF. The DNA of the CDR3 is TGTGCCAGCACCAACGAGGTCCAAAGGCACTCCTATAATTCACCCCTCCACTTT.

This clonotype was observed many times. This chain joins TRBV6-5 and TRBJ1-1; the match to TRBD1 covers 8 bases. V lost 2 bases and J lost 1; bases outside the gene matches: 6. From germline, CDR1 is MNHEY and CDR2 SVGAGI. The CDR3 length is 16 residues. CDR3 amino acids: CASSYKWTGRNTEAFF. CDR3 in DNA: TGTGCCAGCAGTTACAAGTGGACAGGGAGGAACACTGAAGCTTTCTTT.

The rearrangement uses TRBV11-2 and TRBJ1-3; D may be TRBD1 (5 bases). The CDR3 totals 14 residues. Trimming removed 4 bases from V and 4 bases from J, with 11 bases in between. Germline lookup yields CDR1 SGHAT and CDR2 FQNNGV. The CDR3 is CASSSRDGGNTIYF. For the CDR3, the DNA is TGTGCCAGCAGCTCGCGGGACGGAGGAAACACCATATATTTT. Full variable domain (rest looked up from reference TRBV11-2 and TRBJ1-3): EAGVAQSPRYKIIEKRQSVAFWCNPISGHATLYWYQQILGQGPKLLIQFQNNGVVDDSQLPKDRFSAERLKGVDSTLKIQPAKLEDSAVYLCASSSRDGGNTIYFGEGSWLTVV.

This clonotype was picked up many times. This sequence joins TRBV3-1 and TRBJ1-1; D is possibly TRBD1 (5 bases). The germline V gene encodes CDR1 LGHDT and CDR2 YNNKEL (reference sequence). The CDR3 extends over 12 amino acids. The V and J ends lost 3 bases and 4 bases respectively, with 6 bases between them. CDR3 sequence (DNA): TGTGCCAGCAGCCAGAGGGGCACTGAAGCTTTCTTT. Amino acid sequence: CASSQRGTEAFF.

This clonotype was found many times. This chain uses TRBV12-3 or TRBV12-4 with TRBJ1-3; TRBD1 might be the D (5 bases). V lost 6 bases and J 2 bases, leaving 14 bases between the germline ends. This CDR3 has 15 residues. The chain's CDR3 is CASSPDLGAGNTIYF. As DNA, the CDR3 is TGTGCCAGCAGCCCCGATTTGGGGGCTGGAAACACCATATATTTT.

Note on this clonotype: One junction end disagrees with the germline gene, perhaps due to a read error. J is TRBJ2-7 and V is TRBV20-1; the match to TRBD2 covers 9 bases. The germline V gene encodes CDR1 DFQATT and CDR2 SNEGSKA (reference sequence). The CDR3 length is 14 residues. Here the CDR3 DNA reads TGCAGTGCTGGAGAAGCGGGGGGTCTATACGAGCAGTACTTC. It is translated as CSAGEAGGLYEQYF.

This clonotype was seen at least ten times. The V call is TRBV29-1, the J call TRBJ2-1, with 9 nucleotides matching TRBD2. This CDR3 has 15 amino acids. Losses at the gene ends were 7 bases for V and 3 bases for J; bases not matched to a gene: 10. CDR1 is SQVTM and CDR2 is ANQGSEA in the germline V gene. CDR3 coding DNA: TGCAGCGCCTCCCGGCGGGGGGGAAGCTACAATGAGCAGTTCTTC. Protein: CSASRRGGSYNEQFF.

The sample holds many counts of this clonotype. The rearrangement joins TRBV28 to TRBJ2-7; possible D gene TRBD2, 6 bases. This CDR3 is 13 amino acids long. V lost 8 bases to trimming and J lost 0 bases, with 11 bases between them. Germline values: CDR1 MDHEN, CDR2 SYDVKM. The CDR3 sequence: CASQRGFSYEQYF. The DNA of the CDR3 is TGTGCCAGCCAACGGGGGTTCTCCTACGAGCAGTACTTC.

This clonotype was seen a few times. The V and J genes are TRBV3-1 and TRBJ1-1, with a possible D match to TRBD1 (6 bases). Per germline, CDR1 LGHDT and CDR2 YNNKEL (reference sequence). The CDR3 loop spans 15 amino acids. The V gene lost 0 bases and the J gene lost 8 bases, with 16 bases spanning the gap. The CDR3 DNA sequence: TGTGCCAGCAGCCAAGATCTTAGGGGGAGACGCGAAGCTTTCTTT. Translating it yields CASSQDLRGRREAFF.

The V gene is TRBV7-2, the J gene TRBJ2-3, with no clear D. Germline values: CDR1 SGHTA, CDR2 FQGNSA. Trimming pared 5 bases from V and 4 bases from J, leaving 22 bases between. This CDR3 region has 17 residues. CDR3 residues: CASSLSAFRVLADTQYF. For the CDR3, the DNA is TGTGCCAGCAGCCTATCCGCGTTCCGGGTTCTCGCAGATACGCAGTATTTT.

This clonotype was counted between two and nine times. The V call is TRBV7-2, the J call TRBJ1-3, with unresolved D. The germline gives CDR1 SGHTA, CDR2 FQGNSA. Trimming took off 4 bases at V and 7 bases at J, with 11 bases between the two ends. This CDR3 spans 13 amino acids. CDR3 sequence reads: CASSSTVGNTIYF. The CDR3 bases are TGTGCCAGCAGCTCTACCGTCGGGAACACCATATATTTT. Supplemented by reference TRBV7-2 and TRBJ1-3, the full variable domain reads GAGVSQSPSNKVTEKGKDVELRCDPISGHTALYWYRQSLGQGLEFLIYFQGNSAPDKSGLPSDRFSAERTGGSVSTLTIQRTQQEDSAVYLCASSSTVGNTIYFGEGSWLTVV.

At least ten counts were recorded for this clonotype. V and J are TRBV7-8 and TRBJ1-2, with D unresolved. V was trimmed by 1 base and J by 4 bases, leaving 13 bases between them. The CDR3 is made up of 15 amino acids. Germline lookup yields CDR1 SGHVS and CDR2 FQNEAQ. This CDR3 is CASSLVATKAYGYTF. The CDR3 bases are TGTGCCAGCAGCTTAGTCGCGACGAAGGCCTATGGCTACACCTTC.

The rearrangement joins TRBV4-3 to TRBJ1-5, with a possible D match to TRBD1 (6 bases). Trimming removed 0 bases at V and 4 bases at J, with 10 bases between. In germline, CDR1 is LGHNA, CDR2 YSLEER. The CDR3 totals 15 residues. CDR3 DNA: TGCGCCAGCAGCCAAGATGCCCAGGGGAATCAGCCCCAGCATTTT. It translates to CASSQDAQGNQPQHF.

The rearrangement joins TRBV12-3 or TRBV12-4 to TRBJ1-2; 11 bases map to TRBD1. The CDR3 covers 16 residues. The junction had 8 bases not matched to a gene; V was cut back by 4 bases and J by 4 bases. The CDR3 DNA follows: TGTGCCAGCAGTTGGGGGACAGGGGGTACTACCTATGGCTACACCTTC. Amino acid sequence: CASSWGTGGTTYGYTF.

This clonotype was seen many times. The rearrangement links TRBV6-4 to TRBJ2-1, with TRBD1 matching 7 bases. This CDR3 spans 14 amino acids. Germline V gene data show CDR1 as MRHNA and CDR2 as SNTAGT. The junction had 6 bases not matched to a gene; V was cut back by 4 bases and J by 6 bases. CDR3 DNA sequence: TGTGCCAGCAGTGGGGCAGGGGGAGTCAATGAGCAGTTCTTC. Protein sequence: CASSGAGGVNEQFF.

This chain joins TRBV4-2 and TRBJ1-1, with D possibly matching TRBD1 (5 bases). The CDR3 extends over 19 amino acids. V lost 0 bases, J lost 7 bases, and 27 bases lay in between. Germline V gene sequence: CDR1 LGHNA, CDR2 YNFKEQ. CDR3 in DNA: TGTGCCAGCAGCCAAGATCTTTGGGGTCGGGGTAACAGGAGATTTGAAGCTTTCTTT. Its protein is CASSQDLWGRGNRRFEAFF.

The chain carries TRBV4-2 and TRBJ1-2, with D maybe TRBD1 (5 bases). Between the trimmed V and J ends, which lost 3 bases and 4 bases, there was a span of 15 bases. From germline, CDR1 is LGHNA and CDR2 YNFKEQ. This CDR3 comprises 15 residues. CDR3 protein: CASSHPDKPIYGYTF. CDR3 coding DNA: TGTGCCAGCAGCCACCCGGACAAGCCCATCTATGGCTACACCTTC.

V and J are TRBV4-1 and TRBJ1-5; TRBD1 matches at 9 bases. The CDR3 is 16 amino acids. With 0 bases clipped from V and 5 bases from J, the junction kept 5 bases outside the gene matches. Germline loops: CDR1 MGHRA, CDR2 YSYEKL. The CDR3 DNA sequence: TGCGCCAGCAGCCAAGATGCCGGGACAGGGTATCAGCCCCAGCATTTT. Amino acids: CASSQDAGTGYQPQHF.

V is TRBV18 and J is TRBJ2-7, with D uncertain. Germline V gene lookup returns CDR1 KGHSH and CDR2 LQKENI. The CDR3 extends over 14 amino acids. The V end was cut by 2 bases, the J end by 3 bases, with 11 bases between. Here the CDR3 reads CASSPGQSGYEQYF. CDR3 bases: TGTGCCAGCTCACCAGGGCAATCTGGCTACGAGCAGTACTTC.

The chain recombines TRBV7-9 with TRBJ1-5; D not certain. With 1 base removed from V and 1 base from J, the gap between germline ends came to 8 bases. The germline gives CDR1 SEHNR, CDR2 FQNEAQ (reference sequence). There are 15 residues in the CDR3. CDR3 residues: CASSLVGRSNQPQHF. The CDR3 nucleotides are TGTGCCAGCAGCTTAGTCGGCAGGAGCAATCAGCCCCAGCATTTT.

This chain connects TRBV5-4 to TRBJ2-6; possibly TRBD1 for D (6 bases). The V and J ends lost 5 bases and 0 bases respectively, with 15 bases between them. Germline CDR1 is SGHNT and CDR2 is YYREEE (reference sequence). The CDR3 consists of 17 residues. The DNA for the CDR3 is TGTGCCAGCAGTTTTTTGGACAGCCCCTCTGGGGCCAACGTCCTGACTTTC. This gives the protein CASSFLDSPSGANVLTF.

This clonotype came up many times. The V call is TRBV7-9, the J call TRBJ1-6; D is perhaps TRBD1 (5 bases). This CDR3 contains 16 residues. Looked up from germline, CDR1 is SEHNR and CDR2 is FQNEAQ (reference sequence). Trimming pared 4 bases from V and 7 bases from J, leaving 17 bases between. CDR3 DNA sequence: TGTGCCAGCAGCTCAGACATAGGGGCACGGAATTCACCCCTCCACTTT. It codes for CASSSDIGARNSPLHF. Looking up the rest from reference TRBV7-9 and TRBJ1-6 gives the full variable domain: DTGVSQNPRHKITKRGQNVTFRCDPISEHNRLYWYRQTLGQGPEFLTYFQNEAQLEKSRLLSDRFSAERPKGSFSTLEIQRTEQGDSAMYLCASSSDIGARNSPLHFGNGTRLTVT.

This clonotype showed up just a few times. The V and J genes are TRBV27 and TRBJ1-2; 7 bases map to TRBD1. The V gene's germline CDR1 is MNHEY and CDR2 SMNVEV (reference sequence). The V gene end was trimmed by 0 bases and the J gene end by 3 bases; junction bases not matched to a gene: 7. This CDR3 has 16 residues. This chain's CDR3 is CASSLSPTQGDYGYTF. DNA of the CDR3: TGTGCCAGCAGTTTATCTCCTACTCAGGGGGACTATGGCTACACCTTC.

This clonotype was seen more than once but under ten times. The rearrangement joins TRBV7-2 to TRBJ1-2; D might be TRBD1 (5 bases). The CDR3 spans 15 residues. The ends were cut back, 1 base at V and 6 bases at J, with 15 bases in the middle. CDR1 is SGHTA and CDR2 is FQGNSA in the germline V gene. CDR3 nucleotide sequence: TGTGCCAGCAGCTTAGTGGAGGGGCTTAAGGATGGCTACACCTTC. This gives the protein CASSLVEGLKDGYTF.

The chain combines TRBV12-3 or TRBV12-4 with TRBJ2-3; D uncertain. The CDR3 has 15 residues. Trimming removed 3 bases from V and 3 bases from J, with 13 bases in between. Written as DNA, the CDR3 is TGTGCCAGCAGTTTTGAGTTAGGTGGGACAGATACGCAGTATTTT. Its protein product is CASSFELGGTDTQYF.